The table lists the clone carrying this T cell receptor (beta chain) with many counts. As yet, its antigen is unknown. This specimen comes from a study of CD8 T cells in ankylosing spondylitis. The TCR beta libraries were generated through quantitative 5'-RACE incorporating molecular barcodes. One entry per CDR3 protein results from TCRdb running MiXCR on the 5' RACE reads. Of some 330,000 distinct CDR3 sequences in the sample, approximately 8.2% are singletons; the top ten hold 14% to 15%. This CDR3 is built from 14 residues. Deletions cut 2 bases from V and 4 bases from J, with 9 bases between. General observations from the study: Matched synovial fluid from ankylosing spondylitis patients was reported to be enriched for disease-linked clones. Some motif variants had been reported before (in reactive arthritis synovial fluid and blood). Blood from ankylosing spondylitis patients appeared to carry a characteristic roughly 8-variant TCR beta motif. Clones linked to the disease showed a CD8+ phenotype. They occurred at relatively low frequencies in peripheral blood.

The sequence was collected from a male donor with ankylosing spondylitis. The sample consisted of blood, either unsorted or a sorted T cell fraction (not recorded which). V and J are TRBV12-3 or TRBV12-4 and TRBJ1-3, with D possibly being TRBD1 (5 bases). The DNA for the CDR3 is TGTGCCAGCAGTTTATGGGGGTTCGGAAACACCATATATTTT. Translated: CASSLWGFGNTIYF.